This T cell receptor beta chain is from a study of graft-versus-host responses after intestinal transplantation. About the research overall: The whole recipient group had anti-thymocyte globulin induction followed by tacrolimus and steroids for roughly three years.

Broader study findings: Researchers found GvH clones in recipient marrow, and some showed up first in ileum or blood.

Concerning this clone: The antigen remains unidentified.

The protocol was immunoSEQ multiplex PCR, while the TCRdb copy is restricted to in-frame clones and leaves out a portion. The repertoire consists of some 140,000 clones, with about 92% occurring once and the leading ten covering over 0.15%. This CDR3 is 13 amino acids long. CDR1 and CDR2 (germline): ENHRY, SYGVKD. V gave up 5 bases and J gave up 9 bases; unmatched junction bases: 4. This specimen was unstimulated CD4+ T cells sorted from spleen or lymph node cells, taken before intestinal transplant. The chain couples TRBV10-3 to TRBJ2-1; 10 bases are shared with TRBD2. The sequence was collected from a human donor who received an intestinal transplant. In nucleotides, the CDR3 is TGTGCCATCAGTAGCGGGGGGGCCATTGAGCAGTTCTTC. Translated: CAISSGGAIEQFF.